The present T cell receptor (beta chain) was sequenced within a study of OX40 agonist ivuxolimab in advanced cancers. Study-wide context: The study gave patients intravenous ivuxolimab at 0.01 to 10 mg/kg every 2 weeks. The group had a mean age of 60 years, ranged from about 20 to 80, and was around 82% male.

Enrollment shut out patients with autoimmune disease history or systemic immunosuppression. The protocol was immunoSEQ multiplex PCR, while the TCRdb copy is restricted to in-frame clones and leaves out a portion. Of around 69,000 clones listed, 70% to 90% were seen once; the top ten hold over 2%. As concerns this clone: Its antigen is not known.

Study observations and caveats: It was also the case that some nonresponders had low normalized T-cell clonal expansion.

The material sequenced was CD4+ or CD8+ T cells sorted from blood, taken in a trial of the OX40 agonist ivuxolimab. The sequence was collected from an adult with an advanced solid tumor such as melanoma, head and neck, liver or kidney cancer.

The CDR3 sequence: CASSLVGTALQETQYF. Written as DNA, the CDR3 is TGTGCCAGCAGCCTAGTCGGGACAGCGCTCCAAGAGACCCAGTACTTC. The rearrangement links TRBV5-5 to TRBJ2-5, with 7 bases that match TRBD1. Losses at the gene ends were 4 bases for V and 1 base for J; bases not matched to a gene: 10. In germline, CDR1 is SGHKS, CDR2 YYEKEE (reference sequence). The CDR3 spans 16 residues.